This T cell receptor beta chain was profiled in a study of cytomegalovirus exposure and HLA in healthy donors. Study outcomes and limitations: TCR beta sequences reportedly predicted most subjects' HLA-A and HLA-B alleles accurately.

PCR amplification relied on 60 Vbeta primers (plus 13 Jbeta primers). Data came from immunoSEQ multiplex PCR; TCRdb stores just in-frame clones and leaves some out. The sample has 200,000 or so clones. In nominal health when sampled, donors likely had unrecorded immune exposures nonetheless. As to this clone: Its specificity is unknown.

This TCR came from a boy aged 5-17 years in good health and CMV-seronegative. Sequencing used PBMCs.

DNA of the CDR3: TGTGCCAGCTCACCCAACAATAACAATCAGCCCCAGCATTTT. The encoded protein is CASSPNNNNQPQHF. V gene TRBV18 combines with J gene TRBJ1-5; D is unclear. V was pared by 3 bases and J by 3 bases, with 9 bases between. The CDR3 runs to 14 residues. Germline V gene lookup returns CDR1 KGHSH and CDR2 LQKENI.